This T cell receptor (beta chain) was captured in a study of T cells in Graves' hyperthyroidism and ophthalmopathy. The overall study: Blood from the periphery was taken at initial diagnosis, before any treatment.

Absent ophthalmopathy progression within 18 months defined stable Graves' hyperthyroidism. Uncontrolled infection, other autoimmune disease, pregnancy and lactation each barred patients from inclusion. Overall study findings and caveats: Most thyroid clonotypes expanded above 0.001 were also detected in blood.

There were TCR beta CDR3 regions amplified from RNA transcripts. HTBI primers drove first-round RT-PCR of the TCR CDR3. TCRdb recomputed calls from the multiplex PCR reads with MiXCR, one row per CDR3 protein. The sample consists of roughly 200,000 distinct CDR3 sequences, about 16% of them appearing once. V lost 4 bases to trimming and J lost 8 bases, with 12 bases between them. This CDR3 comprises 13 residues. This clonotype was recorded many times. The antigen remains undetermined. The chain is built from TRBV12-3 or TRBV12-4 and TRBJ2-1; perhaps D is TRBD1 or TRBD2 (6 bases each). The sample taken for sequencing was blood. The clonotype was recovered from a man in his forties with Graves' hyperthyroidism. CDR3 residues: CASSWGAQDEQFF. The CDR3 DNA is TGTGCCAGCAGTTGGGGGGCCCAGGATGAGCAGTTCTTC.